This T cell receptor beta chain was observed in a study of shared clonotypes between healthy human individuals. Study observations and caveats: Between a few donors, naive CD4 clonotypes were shared at a level of approximately 5%. Genetic and exposure-history diversity was limited by the few donors.

Naive-designated CD8 cells lacked CD45RO, were positively enriched for CCR7, and omitted terminally differentiated effector memory CD45RA+ cells. Every subset's genomic DNA went evenly onto several immunoSEQ plates. Repertoires were generated with immunoSEQ multiplex PCR, while TCRdb's copy carries only in-frame clones and drops some. This table holds about 2.1 million clones, approximately 92% found once. V lost 4 bases to trimming and J lost 2 bases, with 17 bases between them. The CDR3 runs 16 residues. CDR1 and CDR2 (germline): SGHDT, YYEEEE. On this clone: Its cognate antigen is unknown.

Sequencing used naive CD8+ T cells from PBMCs. V is TRBV5-6 and J is TRBJ2-3; D unresolved. The clonotype was recovered from a man in his late teens or twenties in good health. Some clones in this sample may be carry-over from other donors' samples. The CDR3 reads CASSLGQFAPTDTQYF. The DNA for the CDR3 is TGTGCCAGCAGCCTGGGCCAGTTTGCTCCCACAGATACGCAGTATTTT.